The T cell receptor (beta chain) described here comes from a study of shared clonotypes between healthy human individuals. The overall study: Each donor contributed plates that comprised three CD4 naive, three CD4 memory, two CD8 naive and one CD8 memory. Study-level points and caveats: A small donor pool kept down the genetic and exposure-history diversity that was represented. Naive subsets generally had larger estimated richness than memory subsets.

Germline CDR1 and CDR2: SGHDN and FVKESK. Trimming left V 4 bases short and J 8 bases short, with 8 bases between. The CDR3 length is 12 residues. This clone was detected many times. Its antigen is currently unknown. Donation came from healthy HIV-negative adults that had no recent acute infections or vaccinations. Clones were read by immunoSEQ multiplex PCR, and TCRdb kept only the in-frame ones, dropping some. The sample lists around 1.1 million clones; around 78% were seen once. Sequencing input: memory CD4+ T cells from PBMCs. Indicated subset: CD45RA-negative fraction. The V and J genes are TRBV14 and TRBJ1-4, with a possible D match to TRBD1 (5 bases). This receptor was obtained from a man aged 18-30 years in good health. Some clones in this sample may be carry-over from other donors' samples. The DNA for the CDR3 is TGTGCCAGCAGCCCACGGGGGGAAAAACTGTTTTTT. Translating it yields CASSPRGEKLFF.